These 29 T cell receptor beta chains were all obtained from the same sample, sequenced in a study of post-analysis software for immune sequencing data. Study-wide points: Included in a set of roughly five TRBV segments more frequent in patients than controls were TRBV5-6, TRBV5-1 and TRBV20-1.

Libraries were made from TCR beta cDNA, and they carried unique molecular identifiers. TCRdb recomputed calls from the PCR reads with MiXCR, one row per CDR3 protein. The table lists 750,000 to 950,000 distinct CDR3 sequences, under 70% of them singletons. For these receptors, no antigen is known. Specimen: blood. Every receptor here comes from a girl between 5 and 17 years old with multiple sclerosis.

The V gene is TRBV6-5, the J gene TRBJ2-7; D is ambiguous. This CDR3 is built from 14 residues. Trimming cost V 5 bases and J 2 bases, with 13 bases left between them. Looked up from germline, CDR1 is MNHEY and CDR2 is SVGAGI. The CDR3 DNA reads TGTGCCAGCAGTCTTTCGACGCCTCCCTACGAGCAGTACTTC. Translated, it gives CASSLSTPPYEQYF.

This clonotype was counted at least ten times. The chain couples TRBV6-5 to TRBJ2-7; 7 nucleotides match TRBD1. J lost 1 base, V lost 6 bases, and 0 bases had no gene match. CDR1 and CDR2 from the germline V gene are MNHEY and SVGAGI. The CDR3 is 12 residues long. CDR3 protein: CASRQGSYEQYF. The CDR3 region has the DNA TGTGCCAGCAGACAGGGGTCCTACGAGCAGTACTTC.

Comment on this clonotype: Relative to the germline gene, one junction end is altered; a read error may explain this. The chain recombines TRBV20-1 with TRBJ1-5; the match to TRBD1 covers 8 bases. CDR1 DFQATT and CDR2 SNEGSKA come from the germline V gene (reference sequence). The CDR3 extends over 15 amino acids. The CDR3 spells CSASVRQGMNRPQHF. The CDR3 DNA follows: TGCAGTGCTAGTGTAAGACAGGGGATGAATCGGCCCCAGCATTTT.

This chain joins TRBV15 and TRBJ1-2, with a possible D match to TRBD1 (6 bases). V lost 2 bases to trimming and J lost 6 bases, with 10 bases between them. The germline gives CDR1 LNHNV, CDR2 YYDKDF (reference sequence). This CDR3 has 13 residues. CDR3 residues: CATSRTGLNGYTF. The CDR3 nucleotides are TGTGCCACCAGCAGAACAGGGTTGAATGGCTACACCTTC.

This chain uses TRBV20-1 with TRBJ2-4; D gene unclear. CDR1 DFQATT and CDR2 SNEGSKA come from the germline V gene (reference sequence). V dropped 2 bases and J dropped 1 base, with 9 bases sitting between them. The CDR3 is 14 amino acids. The CDR3 loop reads CSARKGLAKNIQYF. The CDR3 region has the DNA TGCAGTGCTAGAAAGGGTTTGGCCAAAAACATTCAGTACTTC.

The chain joins TRBV29-1 to TRBJ2-5, with D perhaps TRBD1 or TRBD2 (6 bases each). Deletions cut 6 bases from V and 2 bases from J, with 10 bases between. The germline V gene has CDR1 SQVTM and CDR2 ANQGSEA. The CDR3 length is 12 residues. The CDR3 bases are TGCAGCGTGACAGGAGGGCAAGAGACCCAGTACTTC. Translation: CSVTGGQETQYF.

The rearrangement links TRBV12-3 or TRBV12-4 to TRBJ1-4; 7 nucleotides agree with TRBD1. Trimming removed 3 bases from V and 8 bases from J; junction bases left unmatched: 9. The length of the CDR3 is 15 residues. The CDR3 loop is CASSLVTGVGEKLFF. CDR3 DNA: TGTGCCAGCAGTTTGGTAACAGGGGTAGGAGAAAAACTGTTTTTT.

This clonotype has only a few counts. The chain couples TRBV7-9 to TRBJ2-4; tentatively, D is TRBD1 (5 bases). Judging by the DNA end, TRBJ2-7 fits better; the J call may be wrong. Germline V gene data show CDR1 as SEHNR and CDR2 as FQNEAQ (reference sequence). The CDR3 spans 16 residues. Written as DNA, the CDR3 is TGTGCCAGCAGCTTATGGTCCCCAGGGATACGAGCCGAGCAGTACTTC. Its protein is CASSLWSPGIRAEQYF.

The rearrangement links TRBV9 to TRBJ1-2; maybe TRBD1 (5 bases). The CDR3 runs 19 residues. V was cut by 4 bases and J by 2 bases, with 27 bases left in between. CDR1 SGDLS and CDR2 YYNGEE come from the germline V gene. CDR3 nucleotides: TGTGCCAGCAGCAAGTTCCCACCTAGGGACCTGACGGGGAACTATGGCTACACCTTC. Its translation is CASSKFPPRDLTGNYGYTF.

This chain joins TRBV5-1 and TRBJ2-2, with a tentative D call TRBD2 (6 bases). In germline, CDR1 is SGHRS, CDR2 YFSETQ. The length of the CDR3 is 16 residues. V lost 0 bases and J 5 bases, leaving 14 bases between the germline ends. The CDR3 region is CASSLEAGKGTGELFF. The CDR3 region has the DNA TGCGCCAGCAGCTTGGAGGCGGGGAAGGGAACCGGGGAGCTGTTTTTT.

The chain couples TRBV30 to TRBJ2-6; TRBD1 might be the D (5 bases). V was pared by 4 bases and J by 4 bases, with 8 bases between. CDR3 length equals 13 residues. From germline, CDR1 is GTSNPN and CDR2 SVGIG (reference sequence). The CDR3 DNA follows: TGTGCCTGGACAGGGTCCGGGGCCAACGTCCTGACTTTC. Protein: CAWTGSGANVLTF.

The chain couples TRBV9 to TRBJ1-5; D remains unclear. Germline CDR1 reads SGDLS; CDR2 reads YYNGEE. The V end was cut by 4 bases, the J end by 3 bases, with 11 bases between. The CDR3 runs to 14 residues. CDR3 DNA sequence: TGTGCCAGCAGCTCCCGGGCCAACAATCAGCCCCAGCATTTT. Translation: CASSSRANNQPQHF.

The V call is TRBV7-2, the J call TRBJ2-1; D perhaps matches TRBD1 (6 bases). V was cut by 1 base and J by 5 bases, with 12 bases left in between. The length of the CDR3 is 15 residues. Germline V lookup: CDR1 SGHTA, CDR2 FQGNSA. CDR3 in amino acids: CASSLVIGTNNEQFF. CDR3 nucleotide sequence: TGTGCCAGCAGCTTAGTGATCGGGACAAACAATGAGCAGTTCTTC.

This clonotype was observed a handful of times. V gene TRBV29-1 combines with J gene TRBJ1-4, with unresolved D. The CDR3 contains 13 residues. Germline V gene data show CDR1 as SQVTM and CDR2 as ANQGSEA. V shed 3 bases and J shed 8 bases, with 13 bases lying between them. The CDR3 nucleotides read TGCAGCGTTGATCCCCCTGGCAGGGAAAAACTGTTTTTT. This codes for CSVDPPGREKLFF.

This clonotype was counted a few times. The chain carries TRBV29-1 and TRBJ2-5; 7 bases line up with TRBD1. The CDR3 spans 13 residues. The junction had 6 bases not matched to a gene; V was cut back by 6 bases and J by 2 bases. Germline CDR1 SQVTM, CDR2 ANQGSEA. Here the CDR3 DNA reads TGCAGCGTCGGGACAGCCTGGCAAGAGACCCAGTACTTC. Protein: CSVGTAWQETQYF.

J is TRBJ2-7 and V is TRBV5-1, with 8 bases matching TRBD2. The J segment lost 3 bases and the V segment lost 4 bases, leaving 9 bases of the junction unmatched. Germline V gene sequence: CDR1 SGHRS, CDR2 YFSETQ. This CDR3 comprises 15 residues. CDR3 in DNA: TGCGCCAGCAGCCCTCAGGAGCGGGAGAACTACGAGCAGTACTTC. It codes for CASSPQERENYEQYF.

The rearrangement links TRBV3-1 to TRBJ1-1; maybe TRBD1 (6 bases). Per the germline V gene, CDR1 is LGHDT and CDR2 is YNNKEL (reference sequence). The CDR3 is 16 residues long. The V end lost 4 bases, the J end lost 3 bases, and 18 bases lay between the germline ends. CDR3 in amino acids: CASSRRGIRGDTEAFF. The CDR3 DNA follows: TGTGCCAGCAGCCGAAGGGGGATCAGGGGAGACACTGAAGCTTTCTTT.

The chain carries TRBV19 and TRBJ2-5; 10 bases map to TRBD2. CDR1 and CDR2 from the germline V gene are LNHDA and SQIVND (reference sequence). The CDR3 is made up of 16 amino acids. V trimming: 6 bases; J trimming: 3 bases; junction bases outside the gene matches: 10. Written as DNA, the CDR3 is TGTGCCAGTAGCATCATCGGGCTAGCGGGAGAAGAGACCCAGTACTTC. Translated, it gives CASSIIGLAGEETQYF.

Only a few counts were recorded for this clonotype. The rearrangement links TRBV27 to TRBJ2-7; a possible D gene is TRBD2 (5 bases). Trimming took 4 bases from V and 3 from J, leaving 22 bases between them. The CDR3 length is 17 residues. Germline V gives CDR1 MNHEY, CDR2 SMNVEV (reference sequence). CDR3 sequence reads: CASSSSLDYGDRYEQYF. CDR3 in DNA: TGTGCCAGCAGTTCCTCTCTTGACTACGGGGATCGCTACGAGCAGTACTTC.

This clonotype was recorded a few times. This chain uses TRBV5-1 with TRBJ2-7; D may be TRBD2 (5 bases). CDR3 length: 13 amino acids. Germline CDR1 reads SGHRS; CDR2 reads YFSETQ. Trimming took off 0 bases at V and 6 bases at J, with 10 bases between the two ends. Here the CDR3 reads CASSLVRESEQYF. In DNA, the CDR3 is TGCGCCAGCAGCTTGGTTAGGGAGAGCGAGCAGTACTTC.

The genes are TRBV5-1 and TRBJ2-1, with TRBD2 as a possible D gene (6 bases). The ends were cut back, 4 bases at V and 12 bases at J, with 14 bases in the middle. Germline CDR1 SGHRS, CDR2 YFSETQ. The CDR3 is 12 amino acids. In DNA form, the CDR3 reads TGCGCCAGCAGCGCGGGGAGCGGGCGGCAGTTCTTC. Its protein is CASSAGSGRQFF.

The V call is TRBV12-3 or TRBV12-4, the J call TRBJ2-1; D is tentatively TRBD1 or TRBD2 (5 bases each). This CDR3 spans 14 amino acids. The V end was cut by 5 bases, the J end by 8 bases, with 16 bases between. As DNA, the CDR3 is TGTGCCAGCAGTACCCGGGACGTGGGCGATGAGCAGTTCTTC. It encodes CASSTRDVGDEQFF.

The V and J genes are TRBV7-3 and TRBJ1-4; 7 nucleotides line up with TRBD1. CDR3 length: 14 residues. V dropped 0 bases and J dropped 6; count of bases not matched to a gene: 1. Germline V gives CDR1 SGHTA, CDR2 FQGTGA. Here the CDR3 reads CASSLTGGDEKLFF. The CDR3 DNA is TGTGCCAGCAGCTTAACAGGGGGCGATGAAAAACTGTTTTTT.

This chain joins TRBV5-1 and TRBJ2-1; D perhaps matches TRBD1 (5 bases). Germline CDR1 reads SGHRS; CDR2 reads YFSETQ. The CDR3 has 14 amino acids. With 0 bases removed from V and 8 bases from J, the gap between germline ends came to 12 bases. The CDR3 is CASSLGPLGDEQFF. CDR3 bases: TGCGCCAGCAGCTTGGGCCCCCTAGGGGATGAGCAGTTCTTC.

This rearrangement joins TRBV5-1 to TRBJ2-1; 7 bases map to TRBD1. V lost 4 bases and J lost 4; bases outside the gene matches: 2. Germline V gives CDR1 SGHRS, CDR2 YFSETQ. The CDR3 covers 13 residues. DNA for the CDR3: TGCGCCAGCAGCCGCAGGGGGTACAATGAGCAGTTCTTC. Translated: CASSRRGYNEQFF.

This chain links TRBV29-1 with TRBJ2-3; 9 bases fit TRBD2. J was trimmed by 1 base and V by 5 bases; bases with no gene match: 7. CDR1 is SQVTM, CDR2 ANQGSEA, per germline. The CDR3 length is 15 residues. The CDR3 sequence is CSVSGTSSRTDTQYF. CDR3 sequence (DNA): TGCAGCGTTTCCGGGACTAGCTCGCGCACAGATACGCAGTATTTT.

Judged by abundance, this clonotype is medium-sized. The chain couples TRBV29-1 to TRBJ2-7, with TRBD1 matching 7 bases. CDR3 length: 13 amino acids. V lost 3 bases to trimming and J lost 3 bases; unmatched junction nucleotides: 5. Germline V gene sequence: CDR1 SQVTM, CDR2 ANQGSEA. CDR3 nucleotide sequence: TGCAGCGTTGAGGGGACAGCGGACTACGAGCAGTACTTC. This sequence encodes CSVEGTADYEQYF.

This clonotype has a single count. The junction differs from germline at one of its ends, possibly a read error. The chain carries TRBV10-3 and TRBJ2-6; a possible D gene is TRBD1 (5 bases). Germline values: CDR1 ENHRY, CDR2 SYGVKD. The CDR3 has 13 amino acids. This chain's CDR3 is CAISVAGADVLTF. The CDR3 nucleotides are TGTGCCATCAGTGTGGCTGGGGCCGACGTCCTGACTTTC.

This chain connects TRBV5-6 to TRBJ2-7; D remains unclear. The V end was cut by 0 bases, the J end by 2 bases, with 9 bases between. CDR1 SGHDT and CDR2 YYEEEE come from the germline V gene. CDR3 length equals 14 residues. The CDR3 coding sequence is TGTGCCAGCAGCTTGGTGGGCAGGACCTACGAGCAGTACTTC. It is translated as CASSLVGRTYEQYF.